Presented here are 2 T cell receptor beta chains from one specimen sequenced in a study of human T cells and chemical hapten exposure. MiXCR, run by TCRdb on the RACE reads, gives a single entry per CDR3 protein. Among around 150,000 distinct CDR3 sequences listed, around a quarter were seen once. As for time point: patch test 3, about 24 weeks after DPC sensitization. Specified treatment: therapeutic diphenylcyclopropenone sensitization with weekly scalp DPC. Sequences were derived from whole blood, sampled in connection with sensitization to the hapten diphenylcyclopropenone (DPC). These receptors all stem from a woman aged 18-29 years with alopecia areata. Some clones in this sample may be carry-over from other donors' samples.

This clonotype was counted ten times or more. V is TRBV5-1 and J is TRBJ2-1; the D gene is possibly TRBD2 (6 bases). Germline V gene lookup returns CDR1 SGHRS and CDR2 YFSETQ. V lost 4 bases and J lost 2, with 13 bases in between. The CDR3 is made up of 15 amino acids. The CDR3, as DNA: TGCGCCAGCAGCCCGGGACTCACAACCTACAATGAGCAGTTCTTC. It encodes CASSPGLTTYNEQFF.

Regarding this clonotype: No conserved phenylalanine or tryptophan is present at the end of the CDR3, so a read error is the likely explanation. V and J are TRBV5-1 and TRBJ2-7; D unclear. Germline-derived CDR1 and CDR2 are SGHRS and YFSETQ. CDR3 size: 16 residues. V lost 0 bases to trimming and J lost 0 bases, with 13 bases between them. The chain's CDR3 is CASSLVGAASSYEQYS. DNA for the CDR3: TGCGCCAGCAGCTTGGTCGGCGCCGCGAGCTCCTACGAGCAGTACTCC.